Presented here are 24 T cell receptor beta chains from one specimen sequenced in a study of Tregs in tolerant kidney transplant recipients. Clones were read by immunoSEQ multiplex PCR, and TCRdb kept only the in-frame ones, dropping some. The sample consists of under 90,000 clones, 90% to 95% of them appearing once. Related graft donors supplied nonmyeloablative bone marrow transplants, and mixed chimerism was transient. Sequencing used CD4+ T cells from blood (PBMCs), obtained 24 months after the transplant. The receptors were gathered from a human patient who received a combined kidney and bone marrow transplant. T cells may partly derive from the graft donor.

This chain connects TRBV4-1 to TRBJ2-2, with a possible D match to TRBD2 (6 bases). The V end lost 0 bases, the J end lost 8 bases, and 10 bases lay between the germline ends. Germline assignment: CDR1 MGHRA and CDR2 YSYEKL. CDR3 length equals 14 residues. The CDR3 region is CASSQDWGVGELFF. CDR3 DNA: TGCGCCAGCAGCCAAGATTGGGGGGTTGGGGAGCTGTTTTTT.

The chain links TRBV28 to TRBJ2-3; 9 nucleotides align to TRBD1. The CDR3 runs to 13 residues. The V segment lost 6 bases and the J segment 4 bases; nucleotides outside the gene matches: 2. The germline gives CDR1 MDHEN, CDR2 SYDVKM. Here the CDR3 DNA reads TGTGCCAGCAGAAGACAGGGGGCAGATACGCAGTATTTT. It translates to CASRRQGADTQYF.

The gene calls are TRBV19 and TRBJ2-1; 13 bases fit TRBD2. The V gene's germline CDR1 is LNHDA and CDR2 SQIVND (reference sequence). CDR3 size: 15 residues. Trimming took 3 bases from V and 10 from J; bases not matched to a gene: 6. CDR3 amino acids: CASSILGLAGPEQFF. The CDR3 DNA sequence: TGTGCCAGTAGTATCTTGGGACTAGCGGGACCCGAGCAGTTCTTC.

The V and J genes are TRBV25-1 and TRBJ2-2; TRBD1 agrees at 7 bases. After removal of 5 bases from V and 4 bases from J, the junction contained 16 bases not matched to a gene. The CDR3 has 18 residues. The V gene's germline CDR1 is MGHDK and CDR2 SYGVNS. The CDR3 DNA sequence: TGTGCCAGCAGTACTCGGGACAGAGAAGTTGTCCGCACCGGGGAGCTGTTTTTT. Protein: CASSTRDREVVRTGELFF.

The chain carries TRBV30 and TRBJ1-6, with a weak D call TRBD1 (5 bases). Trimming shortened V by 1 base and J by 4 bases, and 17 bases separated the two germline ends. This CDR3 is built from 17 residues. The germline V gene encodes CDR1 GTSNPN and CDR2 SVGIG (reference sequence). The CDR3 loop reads CAWSGGVLRLYNSPLHF. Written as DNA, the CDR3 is TGTGCCTGGAGTGGGGGGGTCCTACGCCTGTATAATTCACCCCTCCACTTT. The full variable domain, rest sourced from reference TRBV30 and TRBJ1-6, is SQTIHQWPATLVQPVGSPLSLECTVEGTSNPNLYWYRQAAGRGLQLLFYSVGIGQISSEVPQNLSASRPQDRQFILSSKKLLLSDSGFYLCAWSGGVLRLYNSPLHFGNGTRLTVT.

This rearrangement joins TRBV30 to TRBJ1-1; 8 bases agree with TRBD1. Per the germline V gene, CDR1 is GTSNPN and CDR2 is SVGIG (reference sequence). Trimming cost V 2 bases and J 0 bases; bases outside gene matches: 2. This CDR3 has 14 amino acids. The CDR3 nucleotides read TGTGCCTGGAGTCAGGGACAGGTGAACACTGAAGCTTTCTTT. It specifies CAWSQGQVNTEAFF.

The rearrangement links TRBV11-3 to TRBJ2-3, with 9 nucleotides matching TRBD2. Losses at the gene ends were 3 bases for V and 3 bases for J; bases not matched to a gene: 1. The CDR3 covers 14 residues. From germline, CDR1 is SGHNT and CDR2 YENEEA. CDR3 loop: CASSFSGGTDTQYF. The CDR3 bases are TGTGCCAGCAGCTTCAGCGGGGGGACAGATACGCAGTATTTT.

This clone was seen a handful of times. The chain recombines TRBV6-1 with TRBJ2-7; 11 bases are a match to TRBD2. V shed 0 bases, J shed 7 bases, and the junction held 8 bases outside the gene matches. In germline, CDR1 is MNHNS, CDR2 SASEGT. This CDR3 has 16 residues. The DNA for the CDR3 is TGTGCCAGCAGTGAAGCTTTAGCGGGAGGGTCGAGGGAGCAGTACTTC. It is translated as CASSEALAGGSREQYF.

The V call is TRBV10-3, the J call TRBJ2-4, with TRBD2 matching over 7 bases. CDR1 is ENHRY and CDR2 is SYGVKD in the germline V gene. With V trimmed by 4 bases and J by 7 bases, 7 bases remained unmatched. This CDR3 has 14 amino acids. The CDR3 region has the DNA TGTGCCATCAGTGGGGGGAAGGGAGGGAACATTCAGTACTTC. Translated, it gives CAISGGKGGNIQYF.

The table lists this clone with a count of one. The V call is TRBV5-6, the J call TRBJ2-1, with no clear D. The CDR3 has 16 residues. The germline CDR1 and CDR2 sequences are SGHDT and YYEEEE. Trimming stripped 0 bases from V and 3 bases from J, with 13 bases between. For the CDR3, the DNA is TGTGCCAGCAGCTTGGCCGGTTCTACTGGCTACAATGAGCAGTTCTTC. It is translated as CASSLAGSTGYNEQFF.

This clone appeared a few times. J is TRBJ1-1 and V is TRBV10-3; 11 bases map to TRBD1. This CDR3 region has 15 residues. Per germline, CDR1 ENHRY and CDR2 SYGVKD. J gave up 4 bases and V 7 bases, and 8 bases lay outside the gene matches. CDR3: CAITLTGTGGTEAFF. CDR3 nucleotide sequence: TGTGCCATCACCCTGACGGGGACAGGGGGCACTGAAGCTTTCTTT.

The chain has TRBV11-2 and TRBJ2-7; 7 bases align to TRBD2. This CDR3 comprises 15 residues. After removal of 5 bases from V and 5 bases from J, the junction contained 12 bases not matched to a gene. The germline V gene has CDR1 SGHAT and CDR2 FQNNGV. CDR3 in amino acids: CASSGYGLGRNEQYF. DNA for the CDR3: TGTGCCAGCAGCGGATACGGACTAGGAAGGAACGAGCAGTACTTC.

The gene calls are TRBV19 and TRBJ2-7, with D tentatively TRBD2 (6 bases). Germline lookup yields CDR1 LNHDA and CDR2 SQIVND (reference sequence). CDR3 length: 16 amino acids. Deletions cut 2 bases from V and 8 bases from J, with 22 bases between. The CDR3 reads CASSINLVGGSTKQYF. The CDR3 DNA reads TGTGCCAGTAGTATAAATTTAGTGGGGGGATCTACGAAGCAGTACTTC.

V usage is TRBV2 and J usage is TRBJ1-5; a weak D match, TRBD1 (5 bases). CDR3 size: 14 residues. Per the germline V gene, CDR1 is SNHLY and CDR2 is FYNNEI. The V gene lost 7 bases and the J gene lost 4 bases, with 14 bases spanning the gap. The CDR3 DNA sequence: TGTGCCAGCAAGGGGCCAAATTTAAATCAGCCCCAGCATTTT. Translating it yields CASKGPNLNQPQHF. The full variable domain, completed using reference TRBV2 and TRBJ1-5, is EPEVTQTPSHQVTQMGQEVILRCVPISNHLYFYWYRQILGQKVEFLVSFYNNEISEKSEIFDDQFSVERPDGSNFTLKIRSTKLEDSAMYFCASKGPNLNQPQHFGDGTRLSIL.

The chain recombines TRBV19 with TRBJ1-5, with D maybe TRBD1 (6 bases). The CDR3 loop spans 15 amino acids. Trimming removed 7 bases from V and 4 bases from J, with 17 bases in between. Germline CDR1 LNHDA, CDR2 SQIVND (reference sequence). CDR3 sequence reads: CASNQPGHNNQPQHF. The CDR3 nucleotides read TGTGCCAGTAACCAACCGGGACACAATAATCAGCCCCAGCATTTT.

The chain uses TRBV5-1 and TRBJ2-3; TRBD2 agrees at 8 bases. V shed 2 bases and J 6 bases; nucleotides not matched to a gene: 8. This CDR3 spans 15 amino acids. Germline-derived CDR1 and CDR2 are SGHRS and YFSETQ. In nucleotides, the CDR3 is TGCGCCAGCAGCTTAGCGGGGGTATACCAGGATACGCAGTATTTT. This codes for CASSLAGVYQDTQYF.

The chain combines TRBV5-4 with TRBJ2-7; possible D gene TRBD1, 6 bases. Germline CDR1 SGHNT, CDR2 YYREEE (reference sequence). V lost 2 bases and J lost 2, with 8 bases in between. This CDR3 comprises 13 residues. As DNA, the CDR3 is TGTGCCAGCAGCTTTGGGGGCCCCTACGAGCAGTACTTC. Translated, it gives CASSFGGPYEQYF.

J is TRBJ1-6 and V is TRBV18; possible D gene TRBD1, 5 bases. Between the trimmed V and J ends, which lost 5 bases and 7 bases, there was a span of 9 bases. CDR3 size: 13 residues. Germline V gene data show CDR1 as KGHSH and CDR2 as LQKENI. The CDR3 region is CASSNRSNSPLHF. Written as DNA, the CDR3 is TGTGCCAGCTCAAACAGGTCAAATTCACCCCTCCACTTT.

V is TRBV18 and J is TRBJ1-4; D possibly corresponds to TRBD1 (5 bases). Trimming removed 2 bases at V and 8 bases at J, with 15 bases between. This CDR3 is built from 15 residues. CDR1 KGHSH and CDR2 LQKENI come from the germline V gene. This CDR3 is CASSPSGRASEKLFF. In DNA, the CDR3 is TGTGCCAGCTCACCATCGGGCAGGGCCTCGGAAAAACTGTTTTTT.

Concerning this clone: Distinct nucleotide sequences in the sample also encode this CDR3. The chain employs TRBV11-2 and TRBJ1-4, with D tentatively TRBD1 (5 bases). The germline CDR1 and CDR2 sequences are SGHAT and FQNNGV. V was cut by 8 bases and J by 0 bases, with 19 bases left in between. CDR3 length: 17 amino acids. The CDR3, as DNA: TGTGCCAGCCCAATGGGGGGACCGATTACAACTAATGAAAAACTGTTTTTT. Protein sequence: CASPMGGPITTNEKLFF.

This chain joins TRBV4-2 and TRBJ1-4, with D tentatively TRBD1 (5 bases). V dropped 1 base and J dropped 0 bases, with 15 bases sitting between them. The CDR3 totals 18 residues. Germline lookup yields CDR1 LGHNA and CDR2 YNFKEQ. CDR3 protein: CASSQAGGKSATNEKLFF. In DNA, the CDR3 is TGTGCCAGCAGCCAAGCCGGGGGGAAGTCTGCAACTAATGAAAAACTGTTTTTT.

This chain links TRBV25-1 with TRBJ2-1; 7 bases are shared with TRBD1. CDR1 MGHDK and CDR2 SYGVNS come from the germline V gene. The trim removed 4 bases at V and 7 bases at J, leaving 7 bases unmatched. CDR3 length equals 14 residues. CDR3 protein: CASSAAGTVNEQFF. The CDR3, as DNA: TGTGCCAGCAGTGCGGCCGGGACAGTAAATGAGCAGTTCTTC.

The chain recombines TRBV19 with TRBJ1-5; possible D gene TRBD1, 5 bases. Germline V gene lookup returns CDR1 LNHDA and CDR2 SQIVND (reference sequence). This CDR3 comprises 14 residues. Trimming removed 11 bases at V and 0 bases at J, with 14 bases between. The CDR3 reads CAVAGVNSNQPQHF. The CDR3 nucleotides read TGTGCCGTAGCGGGGGTTAATAGCAATCAGCCCCAGCATTTT.

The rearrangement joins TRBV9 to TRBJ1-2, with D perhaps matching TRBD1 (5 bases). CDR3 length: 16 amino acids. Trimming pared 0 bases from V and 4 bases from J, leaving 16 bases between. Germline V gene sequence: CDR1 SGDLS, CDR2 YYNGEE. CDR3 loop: CASSVEPFQGGYGYTF. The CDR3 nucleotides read TGTGCCAGCAGCGTAGAACCCTTTCAGGGCGGCTATGGCTACACCTTC.